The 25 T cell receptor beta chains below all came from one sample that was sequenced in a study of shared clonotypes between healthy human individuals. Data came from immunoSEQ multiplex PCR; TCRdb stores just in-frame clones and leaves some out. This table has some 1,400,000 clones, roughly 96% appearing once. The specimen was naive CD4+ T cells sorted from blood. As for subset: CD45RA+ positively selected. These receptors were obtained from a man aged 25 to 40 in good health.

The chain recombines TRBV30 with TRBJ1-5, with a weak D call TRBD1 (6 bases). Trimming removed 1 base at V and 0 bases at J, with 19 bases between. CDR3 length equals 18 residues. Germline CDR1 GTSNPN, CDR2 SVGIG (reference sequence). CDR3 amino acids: CAWSGARTGQYSNQPQHF. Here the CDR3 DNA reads TGTGCCTGGAGTGGGGCCCGGACGGGACAATATAGCAATCAGCCCCAGCATTTT.

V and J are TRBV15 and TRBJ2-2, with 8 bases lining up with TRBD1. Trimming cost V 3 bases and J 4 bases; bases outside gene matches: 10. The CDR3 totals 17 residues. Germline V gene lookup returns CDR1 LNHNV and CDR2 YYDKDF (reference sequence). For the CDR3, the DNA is TGTGCCACCAGCAGTCCCGGGACAGGCAGTGCCACCGGGGAGCTGTTTTTT. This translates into CATSSPGTGSATGELFF.

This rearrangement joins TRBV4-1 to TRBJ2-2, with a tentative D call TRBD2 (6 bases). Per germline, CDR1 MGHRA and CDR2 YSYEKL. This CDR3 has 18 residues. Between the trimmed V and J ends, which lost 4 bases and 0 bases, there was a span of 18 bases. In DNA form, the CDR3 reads TGCGCCAGCAGCCCCCTGGCCGTACTAGCACCGAACACCGGGGAGCTGTTTTTT. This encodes CASSPLAVLAPNTGELFF.

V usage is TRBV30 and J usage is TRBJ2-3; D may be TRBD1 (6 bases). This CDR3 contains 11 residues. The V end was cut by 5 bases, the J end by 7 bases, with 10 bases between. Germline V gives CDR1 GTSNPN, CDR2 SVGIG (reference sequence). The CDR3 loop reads CAWHQGYTQYF. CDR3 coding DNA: TGTGCCTGGCATCAGGGGTATACGCAGTATTTT.

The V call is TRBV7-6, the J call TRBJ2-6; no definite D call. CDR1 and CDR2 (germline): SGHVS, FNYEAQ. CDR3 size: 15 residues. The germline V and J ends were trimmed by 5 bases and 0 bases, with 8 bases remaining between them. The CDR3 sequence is CASSLTISGANVLTF. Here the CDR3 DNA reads TGTGCCAGCAGCCTAACTATCTCTGGGGCCAACGTCCTGACTTTC.

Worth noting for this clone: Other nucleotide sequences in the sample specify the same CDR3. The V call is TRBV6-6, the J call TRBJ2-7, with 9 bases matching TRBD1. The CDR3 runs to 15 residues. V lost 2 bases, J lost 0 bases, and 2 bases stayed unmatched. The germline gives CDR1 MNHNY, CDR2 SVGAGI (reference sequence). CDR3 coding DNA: TGTGCCAGCAGTTACCCGGGACAGGGCTCCTACGAGCAGTACTTC. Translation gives CASSYPGQGSYEQYF.

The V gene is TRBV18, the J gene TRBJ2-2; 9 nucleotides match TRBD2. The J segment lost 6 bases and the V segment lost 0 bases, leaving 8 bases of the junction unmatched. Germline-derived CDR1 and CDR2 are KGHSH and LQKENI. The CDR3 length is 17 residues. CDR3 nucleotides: TGTGCCAGCTCACCACCCGGCCTTAGCGGGAGTTCCGGGGAGCTGTTTTTT. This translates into CASSPPGLSGSSGELFF.

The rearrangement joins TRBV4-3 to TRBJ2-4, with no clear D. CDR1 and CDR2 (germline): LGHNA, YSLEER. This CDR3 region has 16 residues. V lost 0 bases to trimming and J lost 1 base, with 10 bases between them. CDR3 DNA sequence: TGCGCCAGCAGCCAAGAAGCTCCTACGGCCAAAAACATTCAGTACTTC. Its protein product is CASSQEAPTAKNIQYF.

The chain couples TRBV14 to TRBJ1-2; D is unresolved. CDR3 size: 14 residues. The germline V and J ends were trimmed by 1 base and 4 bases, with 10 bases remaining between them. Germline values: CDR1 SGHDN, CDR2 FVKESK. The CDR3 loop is CASSQVVSLYGYTF. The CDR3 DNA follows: TGTGCCAGCAGCCAAGTTGTGTCACTCTATGGCTACACCTTC.

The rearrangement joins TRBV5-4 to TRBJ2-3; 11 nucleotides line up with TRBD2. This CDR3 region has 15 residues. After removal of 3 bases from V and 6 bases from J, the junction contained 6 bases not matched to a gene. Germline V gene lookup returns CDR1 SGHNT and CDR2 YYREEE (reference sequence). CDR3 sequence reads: CASSSQLAGADTQYF. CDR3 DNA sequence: TGTGCCAGCAGCTCCCAACTAGCGGGAGCGGATACGCAGTATTTT.

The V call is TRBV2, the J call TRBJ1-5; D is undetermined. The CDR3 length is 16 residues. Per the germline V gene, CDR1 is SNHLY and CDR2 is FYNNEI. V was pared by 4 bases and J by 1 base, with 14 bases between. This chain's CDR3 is CASSVGMAGSNQPQHF. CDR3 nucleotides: TGTGCCAGCAGTGTAGGGATGGCCGGAAGCAATCAGCCCCAGCATTTT.

The CDR3 DNA reads as TGTGCCAGCAGTTACTCGGGGGGGGGACCCTCCTACGAGCAGTACTTC. Protein sequence: CASSYSGGGPSYEQYF. The chain carries TRBV6-5 and TRBJ2-7, with 7 bases aligning to TRBD2. Looked up from germline, CDR1 is MNHEY and CDR2 is SVGAGI. The trim removed 0 bases at V and 0 bases at J, leaving 5 bases unmatched. The length of the CDR3 is 16 residues.

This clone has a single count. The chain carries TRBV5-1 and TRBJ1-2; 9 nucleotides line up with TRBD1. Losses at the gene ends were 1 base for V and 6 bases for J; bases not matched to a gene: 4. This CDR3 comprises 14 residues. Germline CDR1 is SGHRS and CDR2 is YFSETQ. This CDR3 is CASSLIRTGDGYTF. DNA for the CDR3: TGCGCCAGCAGCTTGATCCGGACAGGGGATGGCTACACCTTC.

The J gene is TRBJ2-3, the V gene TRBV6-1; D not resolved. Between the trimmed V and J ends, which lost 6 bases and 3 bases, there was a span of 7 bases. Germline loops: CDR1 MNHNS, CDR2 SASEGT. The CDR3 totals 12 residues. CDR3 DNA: TGTGCCAGCAGCCCAAGAACAGATACGCAGTATTTT. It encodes CASSPRTDTQYF.

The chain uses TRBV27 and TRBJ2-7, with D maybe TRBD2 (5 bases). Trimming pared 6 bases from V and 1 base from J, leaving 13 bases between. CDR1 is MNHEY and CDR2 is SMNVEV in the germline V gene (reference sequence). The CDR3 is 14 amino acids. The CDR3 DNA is TGTGCCAGCAGACAACTAGGAGAGTCCTACGAGCAGTACTTC. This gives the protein CASRQLGESYEQYF.

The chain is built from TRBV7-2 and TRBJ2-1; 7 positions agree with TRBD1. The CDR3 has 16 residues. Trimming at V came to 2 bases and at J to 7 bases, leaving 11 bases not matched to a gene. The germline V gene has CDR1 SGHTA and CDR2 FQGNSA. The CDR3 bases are TGTGCCAGCAGCTTAATTACAGGGGCGCCGATTAATGAGCAGTTCTTC. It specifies CASSLITGAPINEQFF. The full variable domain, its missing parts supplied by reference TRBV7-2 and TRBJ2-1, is GAGVSQSPSNKVTEKGKDVELRCDPISGHTALYWYRQSLGQGLEFLIYFQGNSAPDKSGLPSDRFSAERTGGSVSTLTIQRTQQEDSAVYLCASSLITGAPINEQFFGPGTRLTVL.

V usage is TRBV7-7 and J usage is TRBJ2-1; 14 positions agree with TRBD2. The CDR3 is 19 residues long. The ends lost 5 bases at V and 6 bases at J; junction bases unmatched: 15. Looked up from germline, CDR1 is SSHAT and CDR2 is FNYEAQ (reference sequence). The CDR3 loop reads CASSPLLAFGLAGGNEQFF. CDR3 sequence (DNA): TGTGCCAGCAGCCCGCTATTGGCGTTCGGACTAGCGGGGGGCAATGAGCAGTTCTTC.

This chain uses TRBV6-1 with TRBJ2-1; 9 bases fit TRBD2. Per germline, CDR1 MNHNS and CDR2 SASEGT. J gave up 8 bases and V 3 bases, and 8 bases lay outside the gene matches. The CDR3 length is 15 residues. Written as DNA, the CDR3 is TGTGCCAGCAGTGACGAGGCGTTAGCGGGAGATGAGCAGTTCTTC. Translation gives CASSDEALAGDEQFF.

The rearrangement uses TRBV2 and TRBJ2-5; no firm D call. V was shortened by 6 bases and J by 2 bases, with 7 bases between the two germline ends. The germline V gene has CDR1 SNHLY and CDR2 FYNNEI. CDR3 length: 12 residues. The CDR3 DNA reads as TGTGCCAGCAGCCATCAGCAAGAGACCCAGTACTTC. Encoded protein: CASSHQQETQYF.

CDR3 DNA: TGTGCCAGCAGTTCCTCACAGGGAAATGAGCAGTTCTTC. As protein: CASSSSQGNEQFF. V usage is TRBV6-5 and J usage is TRBJ2-1; the D gene is possibly TRBD1 (6 bases). V was clipped by 4 bases and J by 7 bases, with 11 bases between them. CDR1 is MNHEY, CDR2 SVGAGI, per germline. The CDR3 has 13 amino acids.

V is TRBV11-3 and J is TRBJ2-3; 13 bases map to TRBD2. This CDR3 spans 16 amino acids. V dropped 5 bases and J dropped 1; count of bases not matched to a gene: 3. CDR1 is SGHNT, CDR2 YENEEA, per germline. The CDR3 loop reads CASSPGLAGGTDTQYF. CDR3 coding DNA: TGTGCCAGCAGCCCTGGACTAGCGGGGGGCACAGATACGCAGTATTTT. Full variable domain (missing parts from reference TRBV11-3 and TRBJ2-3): EAGVVQSPRYKIIEKKQPVAFWCNPISGHNTLYWYLQNLGQGPELLIRYENEEAVDDSQLPKDRFSAERLKGVDSTLKIQPAELGDSAVYLCASSPGLAGGTDTQYFGPGTRLTVL.

The CDR3: CASSQWVSGGETQYF. For the CDR3, the DNA is TGTGCCAGCAGCCAATGGGTCTCAGGGGGCGAGACCCAGTACTTC. V usage is TRBV14 and J usage is TRBJ2-5, with 8 bases matching TRBD1. J was trimmed by 5 bases and V by 2 bases; bases with no gene match: 7. CDR1 and CDR2 (germline): SGHDN, FVKESK. CDR3 length: 15 residues.

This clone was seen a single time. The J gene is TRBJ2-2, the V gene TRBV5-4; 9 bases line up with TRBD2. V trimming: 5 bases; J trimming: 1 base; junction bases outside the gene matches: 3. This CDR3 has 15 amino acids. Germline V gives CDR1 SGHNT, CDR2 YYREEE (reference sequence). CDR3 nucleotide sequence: TGTGCCAGCAGTCGTAGCGGGGGGAACACCGGGGAGCTGTTTTTT. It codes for CASSRSGGNTGELFF. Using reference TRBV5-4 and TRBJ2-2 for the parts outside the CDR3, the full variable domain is ETGVTQSPTHLIKTRGQQVTLRCSSQSGHNTVSWYQQALGQGPQFIFQYYREEENGRGNFPPRFSGLQFPNYSSELNVNALELDDSALYLCASSRSGGNTGELFFGEGSRLTVL.

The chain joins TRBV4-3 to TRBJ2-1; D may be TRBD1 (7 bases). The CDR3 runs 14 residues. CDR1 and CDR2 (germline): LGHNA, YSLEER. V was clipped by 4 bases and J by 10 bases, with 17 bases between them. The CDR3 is CASSRGAGGDEQFF. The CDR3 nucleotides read TGCGCCAGCAGCCGCGGGGCAGGGGGTGACGAGCAGTTCTTC.

The CDR3 coding sequence is TGTGCCAGCAGCTCTACCTCGGTTGGGGGGTCCTACAATGAGCAGTTCTTC. Translated: CASSSTSVGGSYNEQFF. This chain uses TRBV11-3 with TRBJ2-1; TRBD2 might be the D (6 bases). The ends were cut back, 4 bases at V and 1 base at J, with 17 bases in the middle. The germline CDR1 and CDR2 sequences are SGHNT and YENEEA. The CDR3 is 17 residues long. Full variable domain (rest looked up from reference TRBV11-3 and TRBJ2-1): EAGVVQSPRYKIIEKKQPVAFWCNPISGHNTLYWYLQNLGQGPELLIRYENEEAVDDSQLPKDRFSAERLKGVDSTLKIQPAELGDSAVYLCASSSTSVGGSYNEQFFGPGTRLTVL.